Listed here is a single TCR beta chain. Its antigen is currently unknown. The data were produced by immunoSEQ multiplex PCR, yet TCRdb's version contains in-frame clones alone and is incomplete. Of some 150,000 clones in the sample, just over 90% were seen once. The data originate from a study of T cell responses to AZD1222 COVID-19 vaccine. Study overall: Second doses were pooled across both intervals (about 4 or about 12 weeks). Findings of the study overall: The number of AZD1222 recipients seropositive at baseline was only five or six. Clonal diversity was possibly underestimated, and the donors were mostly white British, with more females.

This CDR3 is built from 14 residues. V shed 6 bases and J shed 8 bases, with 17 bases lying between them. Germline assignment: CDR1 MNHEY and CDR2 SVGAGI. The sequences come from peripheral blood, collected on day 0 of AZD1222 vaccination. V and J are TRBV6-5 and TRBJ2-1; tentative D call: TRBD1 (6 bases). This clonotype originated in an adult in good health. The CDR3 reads CASRLNRDIHEQFF. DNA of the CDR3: TGTGCCAGCAGACTAAACCGGGACATCCATGAGCAGTTCTTC.